The TCR beta chain described here comes from a study of CD8 T cells in Susac syndrome. Study as a whole: When their blood was taken, the Susac syndrome patients had either not yet had any therapy, were taking corticosteroids, or were taking intravenous immunoglobulin alone.

The germline V gene encodes CDR1 MNHEY and CDR2 SMNVEV (reference sequence). The germline V and J ends were trimmed by 5 bases and 5 bases, with 22 bases remaining between them. This CDR3 region has 16 residues. Random hexamers primed reverse transcription of about 0.5 to 1 ug RNA. In TCRdb, the immunoSEQ multiplex PCR reads were re-called with MiXCR into one record per CDR3 protein. The sample carries some 110,000 distinct CDR3 sequences, 85% to 95% recorded once. As to this clonotype: Its specificity is unknown.

The study sequenced TCR beta in blood CD8+ and CD4+ T cells. TEMRA cells were FACS-enriched and CD8+ and CD4+ T cells negatively isolated. General observations from the study: In TEMRA cells and active patients, CD8+ clonal expansion in Susac reached its peak.

The material sequenced was CD8+ T cells from PBMCs. This sequence joins TRBV27 and TRBJ2-7; D assignment may be TRBD1 or TRBD2 (5 bases each). The sequence came from a human donor with Susac syndrome. For the CDR3, the DNA is TGTGCCAGCAGTATCCGAATCGGACACCCCGGGAACGAGCAGTACTTC. Amino acid sequence: CASSIRIGHPGNEQYF.